One and the same sample provided the 30 T cell receptor beta chains below, sequenced in a study of blood T cell repertoires in COVID-19. The data were produced by immunoSEQ multiplex PCR, yet TCRdb's version contains in-frame clones alone and is incomplete. The table lists about 240,000 clones, 75% to 90% of them singletons, with about 3.5% in the top ten. Sequencing was performed on PBMCs or T cells enriched from blood (not recorded which). Every receptor here comes from a woman aged 40 to 50 with acute COVID-19.

The genes are TRBV19 and TRBJ2-3, with 10 bases matching TRBD2. With 0 bases clipped from V and 11 bases from J, the junction kept 5 bases outside the gene matches. The CDR3 contains 14 residues. Germline V gene sequence: CDR1 LNHDA, CDR2 SQIVND (reference sequence). Written as DNA, the CDR3 is TGTGCCAGTAGTATAGAGGCTAGCGGGAGTGTGCAGTATTTT. It specifies CASSIEASGSVQYF. Full variable domain (remainder filled in from reference TRBV19 and TRBJ2-3): DGGITQSPKYLFRKEGQNVTLSCEQNLNHDAMYWYRQDPGQGLRLIYYSQIVNDFQKGDIAEGYSVSREKKESFPLTVTSAQKNPTAFYLCASSIEASGSVQYFGPGTRLTVL.

The chain links TRBV6-5 to TRBJ1-2, with 7 bases aligning to TRBD1. The V and J ends lost 4 bases and 4 bases, in that order; junction bases with no gene match: 9. The V gene's germline CDR1 is MNHEY and CDR2 SVGAGI. This CDR3 contains 15 residues. The CDR3 coding sequence is TGTGCCAGCAGTTCAGGGGGGAAAGTATTCTATGGCTACACCTTC. This codes for CASSSGGKVFYGYTF.

This clone was detected only once. The gene calls are TRBV14 and TRBJ2-1; 9 bases align to TRBD2. This CDR3 contains 15 residues. The germline gives CDR1 SGHDN, CDR2 FVKESK. J was trimmed by 2 bases and V by 1 base; bases with no gene match: 0. The CDR3 is CASSQGTSAYNEQFF. CDR3 nucleotides: TGTGCCAGCAGCCAAGGGACTAGCGCCTACAATGAGCAGTTCTTC.

This clone was counted only a few times. The V and J genes are TRBV7-2 and TRBJ2-1, with D maybe TRBD2 (6 bases). CDR3 length: 15 residues. CDR1 is SGHTA, CDR2 FQGNSA, per germline. V was trimmed by 1 base and J by 6 bases, leaving 13 bases between them. CDR3 sequence: CASSLGDLLPNEQFF. CDR3 coding DNA: TGTGCCAGCAGCTTAGGGGACTTACTCCCCAATGAGCAGTTCTTC.

The chain is built from TRBV10-3 and TRBJ2-3; tentatively, D is TRBD1 (6 bases). Germline V CDR1 and CDR2: ENHRY, SYGVKD. The CDR3 contains 16 residues. V lost 2 bases, J lost 0 bases, and 12 bases lay in between. CDR3 coding DNA: TGTGCCATCAGTGAGAGGGGGACCACCAGCACAGATACGCAGTATTTT. Encoded protein: CAISERGTTSTDTQYF.

The chain joins TRBV14 to TRBJ1-1, with TRBD1 as a possible D gene (6 bases). Germline lookup yields CDR1 SGHDN and CDR2 FVKESK. The CDR3 runs 15 residues. V was shortened by 4 bases and J by 0 bases, with 12 bases between the two germline ends. CDR3 protein: CASSPYGDMNTEAFF. In DNA form, the CDR3 reads TGTGCCAGCAGCCCATACGGGGACATGAACACTGAAGCTTTCTTT.

The gene calls are TRBV5-1 and TRBJ2-5; tentatively, D is TRBD2 (6 bases). The CDR3 contains 14 residues. Trimming left V 4 bases short and J 2 bases short, with 12 bases between. Germline CDR1 is SGHRS and CDR2 is YFSETQ. The CDR3 region has the DNA TGCGCCAGCAGCCCGGATGGGGGGCAAGAGACCCAGTACTTC. It specifies CASSPDGGQETQYF.

This chain connects TRBV7-6 to TRBJ2-3; D is unclear. Germline V CDR1 and CDR2: SGHVS, FNYEAQ. The CDR3 consists of 13 residues. The germline V and J ends were trimmed by 5 bases and 4 bases, with 10 bases remaining between them. The CDR3, as DNA: TGTGCCAGCAGCCACAATATCGCAGATACGCAGTATTTT. Translated: CASSHNIADTQYF.

The gene calls are TRBV7-3 and TRBJ1-6; D is uncertain. V lost 2 bases to trimming and J lost 6 bases, with 11 bases between them. The CDR3 totals 15 residues. Germline values: CDR1 SGHTA, CDR2 FQGTGA. CDR3 sequence: CASSLSLARNSPLHF. The CDR3, as DNA: TGTGCCAGCAGCTTATCCCTAGCCCGTAATTCACCCCTCCACTTT.

The CDR3 loop is CASSSLAGGPVNTGELFF. DNA of the CDR3: TGTGCCAGCAGCTCCCTAGCGGGAGGGCCGGTGAACACCGGGGAGCTGTTTTTT. The chain recombines TRBV7-6 with TRBJ2-2, with 12 bases that match TRBD2. From germline, CDR1 is SGHVS and CDR2 FNYEAQ. V shed 4 bases, J shed 1 base, and the junction held 7 bases outside the gene matches. The CDR3 loop spans 18 amino acids.

This chain links TRBV5-1 with TRBJ2-1; 16 bases align to TRBD2. Germline V lookup: CDR1 SGHRS, CDR2 YFSETQ. J was trimmed by 4 bases and V by 3 bases; bases with no gene match: 7. This CDR3 region has 18 residues. The CDR3 bases are TGCGCCAGCAGCTCGGGACTAGCGGGAGGGCCCAATTACAATGAGCAGTTCTTC. Amino acids: CASSSGLAGGPNYNEQFF.

In nucleotides, the CDR3 is TGTGCCAGCAGCCCGGACTTCGGGGAGCAGTACTTC. Translating it yields CASSPDFGEQYF. The V and J genes are TRBV13 and TRBJ2-7, with a tentative D call TRBD2 (5 bases). Germline values: CDR1 PRHDT, CDR2 FYEKMQ (reference sequence). The CDR3 totals 12 residues. V gave up 5 bases and J gave up 7 bases, with 12 bases separating them. The full variable domain, its missing parts supplied by reference TRBV13 and TRBJ2-7, is AAGVIQSPRHLIKEKRETATLKCYPIPRHDTVYWYQQGPGQDPQFLISFYEKMQSDKGSIPDRFSAQQFSDYHSELNMSSLELGDSALYFCASSPDFGEQYFGPGTRLTVT.

The J gene is TRBJ2-1, the V gene TRBV19; D may be TRBD2 (6 bases). Trimming pared 4 bases from V and 15 bases from J, leaving 13 bases between. Germline-derived CDR1 and CDR2 are LNHDA and SQIVND (reference sequence). The CDR3 runs 11 residues. The CDR3 is CASSTRDSAFF. In nucleotides, the CDR3 is TGTGCCAGTAGTACCCGGGACTCCGCGTTCTTC.

This chain uses TRBV5-1 with TRBJ2-1; possibly TRBD2 for D (6 bases). Trimming stripped 4 bases from V and 2 bases from J, with 10 bases between. Germline V lookup: CDR1 SGHRS, CDR2 YFSETQ. The length of the CDR3 is 14 residues. The CDR3 coding sequence is TGCGCCAGCAGCGAAATAGCGGCCTACAATGAGCAGTTCTTC. Translating gives CASSEIAAYNEQFF.

This clone occurred a few times. The gene calls are TRBV24-1 and TRBJ2-7; 9 bases line up with TRBD2. The CDR3 runs to 13 residues. Germline assignment: CDR1 KGHDR and CDR2 SFDVKD. With 4 bases clipped from V and 6 bases from J, the junction kept 3 bases outside the gene matches. The CDR3 loop reads CATSEPSGIEQYF. The CDR3 nucleotides read TGTGCCACCAGTGAACCTAGCGGGATCGAGCAGTACTTC.

The chain couples TRBV19 to TRBJ1-2; TRBD1 matches 7 bases. Per germline, CDR1 LNHDA and CDR2 SQIVND (reference sequence). The CDR3 is made up of 16 amino acids. Trimming cost V 4 bases and J 5 bases; bases outside gene matches: 13. CDR3: CASSTNGGQEGYGYTF. The CDR3, as DNA: TGTGCCAGTAGTACGAATGGCGGACAGGAAGGATATGGCTACACCTTC.

This rearrangement joins TRBV2 to TRBJ2-4; 9 bases match TRBD2. The germline gives CDR1 SNHLY, CDR2 FYNNEI. This CDR3 contains 13 residues. V trimming: 7 bases; J trimming: 12 bases; junction bases outside the gene matches: 10. CDR3 in DNA: TGTGCCAGCACTGGAGCGGGAGGAGCGGGTCAGTACTTC. This encodes CASTGAGGAGQYF.

The rearrangement joins TRBV12-3 or TRBV12-4 to TRBJ1-1; D ambiguous. The length of the CDR3 is 13 residues. V lost 6 bases, J lost 1 base, and 9 bases lay in between. This chain's CDR3 is CASSPSGNTEAFF. In DNA, the CDR3 is TGTGCCAGCAGCCCCTCGGGGAACACTGAAGCTTTCTTT.

The chain recombines TRBV19 with TRBJ2-1; weak D call: TRBD2 (5 bases). The CDR3 spans 15 residues. With 3 bases removed from V and 3 bases from J, the gap between germline ends came to 12 bases. Germline values: CDR1 LNHDA, CDR2 SQIVND (reference sequence). The CDR3 spells CASSMIGVIYNEQFF. The CDR3, as DNA: TGTGCCAGTAGTATGATCGGGGTGATCTACAATGAGCAGTTCTTC. Full variable domain (remainder filled in from reference TRBV19 and TRBJ2-1): DGGITQSPKYLFRKEGQNVTLSCEQNLNHDAMYWYRQDPGQGLRLIYYSQIVNDFQKGDIAEGYSVSREKKESFPLTVTSAQKNPTAFYLCASSMIGVIYNEQFFGPGTRLTVL.

This clone was seen a handful of times. The J gene is TRBJ2-3, the V gene TRBV6-2 or TRBV6-3; D may be TRBD2 (6 bases). Germline V gene sequence: CDR1 MNHEY, CDR2 SVGEGT. Trimming left V 2 bases short and J 3 bases short, with 12 bases between. The CDR3 runs to 15 residues. The DNA of the CDR3 is TGTGCCAGCAGTTACCCCGCCGGGGGAACAGATACGCAGTATTTT. This sequence encodes CASSYPAGGTDTQYF.

The J gene is TRBJ2-3, the V gene TRBV2, with TRBD2 identical over 12 bases. The CDR3 runs to 14 residues. Germline-derived CDR1 and CDR2 are SNHLY and FYNNEI. V lost 6 bases, J lost 4 bases, and 2 bases stayed unmatched. CDR3 bases: TGTGCCAGCAGGACTAGCGGGGGATCAGATACGCAGTATTTT. Translation: CASRTSGGSDTQYF.

V is TRBV7-2 and J is TRBJ1-1; D is unclear. The germline V and J ends were trimmed by 3 bases and 4 bases, with 6 bases remaining between them. Per germline, CDR1 SGHTA and CDR2 FQGNSA. The CDR3 has 12 residues. Here the CDR3 DNA reads TGTGCCAGCAGCTTTCGAGCCACTGAAGCTTTCTTT. This encodes CASSFRATEAFF.

The chain recombines TRBV4-1 with TRBJ2-3; 9 bases fit TRBD2. There are 14 residues in the CDR3. Germline loops: CDR1 MGHRA, CDR2 YSYEKL. Unmatched junction bases numbered 2, after V lost 3 bases and J lost 4 bases. The CDR3 protein is CASSQLAGPDTQYF. The CDR3 nucleotides are TGCGCCAGCAGCCAGCTAGCGGGGCCAGATACGCAGTATTTT.

V usage is TRBV5-4 and J usage is TRBJ1-1; a possible D gene is TRBD1 (6 bases). The length of the CDR3 is 16 residues. Trimming cost V 4 bases and J 0 bases, with 16 bases left between them. Per the germline V gene, CDR1 is SGHNT and CDR2 is YYREEE (reference sequence). CDR3 amino acids: CASSADPTGMNTEAFF. The CDR3 nucleotides read TGTGCCAGCAGCGCGGATCCGACAGGCATGAACACTGAAGCTTTCTTT.

The J gene is TRBJ1-1, the V gene TRBV9, with a possible D match to TRBD1 (5 bases). V lost 1 base and J lost 1, with 8 bases in between. CDR1 and CDR2 (germline): SGDLS, YYNGEE. This CDR3 contains 14 residues. Written as DNA, the CDR3 is TGTGCCAGCAGCGTACTGACAGAGAACACTGAAGCTTTCTTT. This encodes CASSVLTENTEAFF.

The J gene is TRBJ1-2, the V gene TRBV9; D unresolved. CDR3 length: 14 residues. The V and J ends lost 3 bases and 4 bases respectively, with 13 bases between them. Germline CDR1 SGDLS, CDR2 YYNGEE. This CDR3 reads CASSGHQALYGYTF. In DNA form, the CDR3 reads TGTGCCAGCAGCGGTCACCAGGCGCTCTATGGCTACACCTTC.

The chain links TRBV12-3 or TRBV12-4 to TRBJ1-5; D call uncertain. CDR3 length equals 12 residues. Trimming removed 1 base at V and 10 bases at J, with 8 bases between. The CDR3 is CASSLGARPQHF. The CDR3 coding sequence is TGTGCCAGCAGTTTAGGAGCACGACCCCAGCATTTT.

The rearrangement joins TRBV3-1 (or the pseudogene TRBV3-2) to TRBJ1-2; 7 nucleotides match TRBD1. V shed 4 bases and J 5 bases; nucleotides not matched to a gene: 7. This CDR3 contains 14 residues. Per germline, CDR1 LGHDT and CDR2 YNNKEL (reference sequence). This CDR3 is CASSRQGTSYGYTF. CDR3 sequence (DNA): TGTGCCAGCAGCCGACAGGGAACATCATATGGCTACACCTTC.

This chain connects TRBV2 to TRBJ1-5; TRBD1 agrees at 9 bases. This CDR3 has 14 amino acids. Trimming removed 6 bases from V and 7 bases from J; junction bases left unmatched: 7. Germline loops: CDR1 SNHLY, CDR2 FYNNEI. The CDR3 nucleotides are TGTGCCAGCAGCCGGGACAGGGACGGGCAGCCCCAGCATTTT. Translation gives CASSRDRDGQPQHF.

The J gene is TRBJ2-1, the V gene TRBV4-2, with a tentative D call TRBD2 (6 bases). Germline V lookup: CDR1 LGHNA, CDR2 YNFKEQ. V lost 0 bases to trimming and J lost 2 bases, with 14 bases between them. This CDR3 is 17 amino acids long. The CDR3 region is CASSQDGRDYTYNEQFF. The CDR3 nucleotides are TGTGCCAGCAGCCAAGATGGGCGGGATTACACCTACAATGAGCAGTTCTTC.